A single sample gave rise to the 2 T cell receptor beta chains below, sequenced in a study of cytomegalovirus exposure and HLA in healthy donors. Researchers ran the PCR with 60 Vbeta and 13 Jbeta primers. TCRdb keeps only in-frame clones here, not all; method: immunoSEQ multiplex PCR. The sample holds about 120,000 clones; 74% are singletons and the top ten take 2% to 2.5%. The material sequenced was PBMCs. The source is a human donor in good health.

This clone was picked up a small number of times. V gene TRBV28 combines with J gene TRBJ2-7; unclear D gene. Germline V gives CDR1 MDHEN, CDR2 SYDVKM. The CDR3 totals 13 residues. Trimming took off 5 bases at V and 1 base at J, with 9 bases between the two ends. CDR3 region: CASSAGRSYEQYF. CDR3 nucleotides: TGTGCCAGCAGTGCCGGTAGATCCTACGAGCAGTACTTC.

This clone was seen only a few times. The V call is TRBV6-5, the J call TRBJ1-1; 11 nucleotides agree with TRBD1. The germline gives CDR1 MNHEY, CDR2 SVGAGI. With V trimmed by 8 bases and J by 0 bases, 5 bases remained unmatched. The CDR3 spans 15 residues. The CDR3 protein is CASGGDRGVNTEAFF. The CDR3 DNA reads as TGTGCCAGCGGGGGGGACAGGGGGGTGAACACTGAAGCTTTCTTT.